The TCR beta chain described here comes from a study of T cells in localized non-small cell lung cancer. Germline V gene sequence: CDR1 GTSNPN, CDR2 SVGIG (reference sequence). The CDR3 runs to 13 residues. Trimming took 8 bases from V and 1 from J, leaving 12 bases between them. In regard to this clone: The antigen remains undetermined.

Clones were read by immunoSEQ multiplex PCR, and TCRdb kept only the in-frame ones, dropping some. The table lists almost 35,000 clones, around 93% of them singletons, with 6.5% to 10% in the top ten. Study conclusions and caveats: Uninvolved adjacent lung had the highest recorded T cell clonality, with tumor below it. Greater blood T cell density accompanied longer overall survival. Appearances in adjacent lung were noted for a median 57 of the top 100 tumor clones. Heterogeneity within the tumor remains possible, as just one region underwent sequencing.

The genes are TRBV30 and TRBJ1-5; no clear D gene. The sample here was peripheral blood, taken before any cancer treatment. The clonotype was recovered from a female donor of 60 years or more with stage I lung adenocarcinoma. DNA of the CDR3: TGTGCCGGGGAGACGGAAAGCAATCAGCCCCAGCATTTT. Its translation is CAGETESNQPQHF.